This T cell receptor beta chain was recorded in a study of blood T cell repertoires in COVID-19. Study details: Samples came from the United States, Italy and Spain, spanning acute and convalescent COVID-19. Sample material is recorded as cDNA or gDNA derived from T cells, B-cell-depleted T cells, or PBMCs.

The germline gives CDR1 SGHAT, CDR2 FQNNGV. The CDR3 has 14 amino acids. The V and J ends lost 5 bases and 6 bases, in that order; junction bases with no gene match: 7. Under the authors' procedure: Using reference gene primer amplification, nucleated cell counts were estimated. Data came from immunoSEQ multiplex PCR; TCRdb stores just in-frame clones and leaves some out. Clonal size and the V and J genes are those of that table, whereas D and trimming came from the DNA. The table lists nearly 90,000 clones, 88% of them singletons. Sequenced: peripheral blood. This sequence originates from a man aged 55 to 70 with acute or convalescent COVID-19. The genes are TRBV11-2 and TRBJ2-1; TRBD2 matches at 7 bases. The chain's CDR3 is CASSPYTSVNEQFF. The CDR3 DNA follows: TGTGCCAGCAGCCCCTATACTAGCGTCAATGAGCAGTTCTTC.